This T cell receptor beta chain was sequenced during a study of blood T cells in healthy people across ages. Across the whole study: Template switching caught about one barcoded beta molecule for each two T cells.

Sample-barcoded 5' priming and a J-beta primer mix drove a second PCR of about 6 to 12 cycles. MiXCR was run by TCRdb on the 5' RACE reads, yielding one entry per CDR3 protein. The table shows 1.5 million to 2 million distinct CDR3 sequences, with 28% occurring only once. With respect to this clonotype: Its cognate antigen is unknown.

The length of the CDR3 is 15 residues. Germline-derived CDR1 and CDR2 are SQVTM and ANQGSEA. V shed 2 bases, J shed 0 bases, and the junction held 6 bases outside the gene matches. General study results and limits: Roughly linear declines in TCR beta diversity per million T cells occurred with age. For the donors, CMV status was unknown and possibly confounded expanded clonotype changes. A greater number of naive CD4+ cells and higher diversity distinguished long-lived donors from aged donors.

Sequenced sample: blood. This TCR was sampled from a woman under 40 in good health. The V gene is TRBV29-1, the J gene TRBJ2-7, with 8 bases identical to TRBD1. For the CDR3, the DNA is TGCAGCGTTGAACCGGCAGGACAGGGCTCCTACGAGCAGTACTTC. Translation: CSVEPAGQGSYEQYF.